One TCR beta chain is described in this entry. No antigen is known for it. With 2 bases removed from V and 0 bases from J, the gap between germline ends came to 10 bases. CDR1 is SGHRS, CDR2 YFSETQ, per germline. The CDR3 is 15 residues long. This sample was included in a study of immune cell composition in non-small cell lung cancer. On the study more broadly: Most cases were lung adenocarcinoma or squamous cell carcinoma. Study results and caveats: Adenocarcinomas with higher top tumour-associated clone frequency had more reactive TILs. Squamous carcinomas (about 75%) more often had tumour-associated clones >0.5% than adenocarcinomas (around 35%). Lung squamous cell carcinoma tumours had significantly higher top 10 clone scores and productive clonality than lung adenocarcinoma.

The method was immunoSEQ multiplex PCR; TCRdb's version includes in-frame clones alone and lacks a portion of them. The sample includes some 4,500 clones, roughly 79% seen only once; the top ten take about an eighth. This receptor was obtained from a human donor with non-small cell lung cancer. Sequencing input: lung tumor tissue. The chain joins TRBV5-1 to TRBJ2-3, with D perhaps TRBD2 (6 bases). The CDR3 DNA follows: TGCGCCAGCAGCTTAGCGGGCCTTAGCACAGATACGCAGTATTTT. Translated, it gives CASSLAGLSTDTQYF.